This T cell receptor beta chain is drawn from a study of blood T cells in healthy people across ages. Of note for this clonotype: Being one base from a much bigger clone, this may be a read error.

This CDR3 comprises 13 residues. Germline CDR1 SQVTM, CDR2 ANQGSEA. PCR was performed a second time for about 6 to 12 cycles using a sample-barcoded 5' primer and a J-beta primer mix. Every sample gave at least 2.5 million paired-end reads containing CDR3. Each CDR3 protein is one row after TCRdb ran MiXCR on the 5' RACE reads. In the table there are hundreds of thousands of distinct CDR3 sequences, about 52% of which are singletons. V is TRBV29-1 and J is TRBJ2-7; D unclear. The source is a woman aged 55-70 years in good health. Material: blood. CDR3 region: CGVGERPSYEQYF. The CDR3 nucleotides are TGCGGCGTTGGGGAACGGCCCTCCTACGAGCAGTACTTC.